The clone carrying this T cell receptor beta chain was detected once. The antigen is undetermined. Distinct nucleotide sequences in the sample also encode this CDR3. CDR1 GTSNPN and CDR2 SVGIG come from the germline V gene (reference sequence). The CDR3 spans 11 residues. With 1 base removed from V and 7 bases from J, the gap between germline ends came to 2 bases. As defined, naive CD8 cells were CD45RO-negative and positively selected for CCR7, with terminally differentiated effector memory CD45RA+ cells excluded. The sample belongs to a study of shared clonotypes between healthy human individuals. The data were produced by immunoSEQ multiplex PCR, yet TCRdb's version contains in-frame clones alone and is incomplete. The data show 1.5 million to 2.5 million clones, with roughly 95% seen just once and approximately 1.2% held by the top ten. Study-level findings and limits: The study generally estimated greater richness for naive than memory subsets. Non-shared clonotypes showed lower generation probabilities than clonotypes common to all four donors.

V gene TRBV30 combines with J gene TRBJ1-6; D is unclear. The material sequenced was naive CD8+ T cells sorted from blood. The receptor was isolated from a man younger than 35 in good health. The CDR3 coding sequence is TGTGCCTGGAGTGAAAATTCACCCCTCCACTTT. As protein: CAWSENSPLHF. Drawing the rest from reference TRBV30 and TRBJ1-6, the complete variable domain is SQTIHQWPATLVQPVGSPLSLECTVEGTSNPNLYWYRQAAGRGLQLLFYSVGIGQISSEVPQNLSASRPQDRQFILSSKKLLLSDSGFYLCAWSENSPLHFGNGTRLTVT.